A single T cell receptor beta chain is shown here with its context. Its binding antigen is unknown. No qualities accompany the bases; no much larger clone lies one base away. CDR1 and CDR2 are read off the germline V gene (reference sequence) as SEHNR and FQNEAQ. The CDR3 sequence holds 14 residues, the cysteine and phenylalanine included. The retained sequence is limited to the CDR3, 42 bases, with the frame set at the first base. V and J lose 3 bases and 2 bases, and a span of 10 bases separates them. Samples from volunteer blood donors who had recovered from COVID-19 were contributed by a second Seattle source. Whole blood was collected in K2EDTA tubes by collaborating institutions according to the institutions' own protocols. For TCRbeta analysis, collaborators shipped samples in one of three forms: frozen whole blood, isolated PBMCs, or DNA extracted from either of those sample types. The immunoSEQ Assay, a bias-controlled multiplex PCR, was used to amplify TCRbeta CDR3 regions from genomic DNA. Regarding the original processing steps: Within the assay, amplification of reference gene primers was used to estimate how many nucleated cells each sample contained. To quantify the absolute abundance of each unique TCRbeta CDR3 rearrangement, sequence reads were collapsed and filtered. For each sample, productive Simpson clonality was calculated as the square root of Simpson's diversity index across productive rearrangements. What TCRdb holds here is the immuneACCESS table cut down to in-frame rearrangements. Part of the clones is not present; checked against another copy, under half of the missing clones reflect an unresolved V gene, and the others are unexplained. V and J calls and clone size are given by that table; D and trimming were obtained from the DNA. Present in this sample are approximately 200,000 clones, around nine tenths of which were seen just once. The biggest ten clones account for approximately 6.2% of the sample.

These data belong to a study of blood T cell repertoires in COVID-19 (dated by TCRdb to about 2020). In the study overall: Samples covering the acute and convalescent phases of COVID-19 were provided by collaborators in the United States, Italy and Spain. The dataset comprised deeply sampled blood TCRbeta repertoires from subjects exposed to, actively infected with, or recovered from COVID-19. The sample metadata nearly always contained a de-identified subject ID, COVID-19 status, age in years and sex. Where HLA class I and class II types were available, the types were taken from metadata supplied by the sample provider, not from assay-based typing. The material from the prospective study consisted of cDNA or gDNA derived from T cells, B-cell-depleted T cells, or PBMCs. The repertoires were released in a freely available public database intended as a resource for research on the immune response to SARS-CoV-2. The samples were drawn from two sources: the first 160 participants of the ongoing ImmuneRACE study, and fewer than 1,500 subjects contributed by 6 global collaborators. Study-wide conclusions, independent of this receptor: The amount of clinical and demographic metadata varied by source and participant and was provided uncurated.

The sample taken for sequencing was peripheral blood. The TCR comes from a man aged 60 to 75 who had recovered from COVID-19. The chain joins TRBV7-9 to TRBJ1-1, with a weak D call of TRBD1 (6 bases match). This receptor carries the CDR3 CASSLQGRNTEAFF. The DNA reads as follows: TGTGCCAGCAGCTTGCAGGGGCGTAACACTGAAGCTTTCTTT.